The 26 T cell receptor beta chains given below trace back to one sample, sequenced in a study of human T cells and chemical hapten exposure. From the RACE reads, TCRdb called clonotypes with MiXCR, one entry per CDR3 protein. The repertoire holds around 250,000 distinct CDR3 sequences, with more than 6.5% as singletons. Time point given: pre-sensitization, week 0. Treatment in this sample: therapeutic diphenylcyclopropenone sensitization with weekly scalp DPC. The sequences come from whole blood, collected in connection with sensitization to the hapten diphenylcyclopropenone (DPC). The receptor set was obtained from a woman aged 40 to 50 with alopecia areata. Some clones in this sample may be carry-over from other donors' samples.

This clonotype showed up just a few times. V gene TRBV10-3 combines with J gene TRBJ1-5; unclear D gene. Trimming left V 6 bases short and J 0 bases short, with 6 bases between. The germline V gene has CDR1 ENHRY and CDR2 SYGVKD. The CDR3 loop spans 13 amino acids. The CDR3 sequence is CAIRADSNQPQHF. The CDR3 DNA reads TGTGCCATCAGAGCCGATAGCAATCAGCCCCAGCATTTT.

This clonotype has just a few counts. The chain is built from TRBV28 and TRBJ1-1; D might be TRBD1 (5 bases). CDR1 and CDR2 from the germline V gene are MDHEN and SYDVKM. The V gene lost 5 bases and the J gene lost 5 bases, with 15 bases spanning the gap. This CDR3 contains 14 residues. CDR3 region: CASSPPGGGTEAFF. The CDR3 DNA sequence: TGTGCCAGCAGTCCCCCGGGGGGTGGTACTGAAGCTTTCTTT.

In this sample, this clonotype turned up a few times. CDR3 nucleotides: TGTGCCAGCAGACCCGGACAGGGGGTCGGCACCGGGGAGCTGTTTTTT. Translation gives CASRPGQGVGTGELFF. J is TRBJ2-2 and V is TRBV2, with 10 nucleotides matching TRBD1. Trimming cost V 6 bases and J 4 bases; bases outside gene matches: 8. The CDR3 loop spans 16 amino acids. CDR1 and CDR2 from the germline V gene are SNHLY and FYNNEI.

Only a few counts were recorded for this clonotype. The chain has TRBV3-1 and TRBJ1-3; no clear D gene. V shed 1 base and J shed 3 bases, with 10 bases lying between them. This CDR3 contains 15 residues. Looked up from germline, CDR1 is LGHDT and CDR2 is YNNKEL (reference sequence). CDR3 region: CASSQGPDYGNTIYF. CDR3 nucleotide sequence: TGTGCCAGCAGCCAAGGCCCAGATTATGGAAACACCATATATTTT.

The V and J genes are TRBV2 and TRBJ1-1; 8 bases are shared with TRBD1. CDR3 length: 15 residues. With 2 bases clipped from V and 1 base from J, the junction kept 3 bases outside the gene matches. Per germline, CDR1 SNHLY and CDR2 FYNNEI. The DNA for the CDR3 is TGTGCCAGCAGTGAATACGGGACAGGGAACACTGAAGCTTTCTTT. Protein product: CASSEYGTGNTEAFF.

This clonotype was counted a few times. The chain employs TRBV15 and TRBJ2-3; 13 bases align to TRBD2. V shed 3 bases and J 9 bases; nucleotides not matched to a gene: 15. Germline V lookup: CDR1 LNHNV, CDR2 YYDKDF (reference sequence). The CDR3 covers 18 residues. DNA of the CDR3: TGTGCCACCAGCAGGCAGTTGGGGACTAGCGGGACCCAACTGACGCAGTATTTT. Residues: CATSRQLGTSGTQLTQYF.

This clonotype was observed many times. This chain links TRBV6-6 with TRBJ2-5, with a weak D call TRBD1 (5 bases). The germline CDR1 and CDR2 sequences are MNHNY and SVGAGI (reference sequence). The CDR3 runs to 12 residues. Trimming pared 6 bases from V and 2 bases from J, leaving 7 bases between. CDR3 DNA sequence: TGTGCCAGCAGGACAGCGCAAGAGACCCAGTACTTC. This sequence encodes CASRTAQETQYF.

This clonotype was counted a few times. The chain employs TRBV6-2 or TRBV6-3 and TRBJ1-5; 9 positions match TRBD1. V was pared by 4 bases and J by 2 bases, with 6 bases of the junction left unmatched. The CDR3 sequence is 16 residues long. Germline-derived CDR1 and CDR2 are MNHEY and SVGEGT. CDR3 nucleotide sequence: TGTGCCAGCAGTTTACTACAGGGGGCTGGCAATCAGCCCCAGCATTTT. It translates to CASSLLQGAGNQPQHF.

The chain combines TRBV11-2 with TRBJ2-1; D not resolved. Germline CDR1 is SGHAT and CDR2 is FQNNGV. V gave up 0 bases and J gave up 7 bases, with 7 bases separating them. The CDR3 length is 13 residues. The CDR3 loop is CASSLDRSNEQFF. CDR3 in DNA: TGTGCCAGCAGCTTAGATCGGTCGAATGAGCAGTTCTTC.

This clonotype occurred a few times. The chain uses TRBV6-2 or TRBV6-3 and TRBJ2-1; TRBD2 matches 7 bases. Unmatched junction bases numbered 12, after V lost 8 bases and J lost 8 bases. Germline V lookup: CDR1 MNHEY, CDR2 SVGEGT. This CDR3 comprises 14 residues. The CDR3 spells CASAPGGKKDEQFF. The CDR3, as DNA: TGTGCCAGCGCCCCCGGGGGGAAGAAAGATGAGCAGTTCTTC.

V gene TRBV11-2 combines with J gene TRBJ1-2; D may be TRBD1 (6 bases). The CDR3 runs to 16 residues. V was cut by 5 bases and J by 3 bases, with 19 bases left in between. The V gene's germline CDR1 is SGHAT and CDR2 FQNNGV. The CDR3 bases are TGTGCCAGCAGCACCAGGACAGCCTTCTCGGACTATGGCTACACCTTC. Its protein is CASSTRTAFSDYGYTF.

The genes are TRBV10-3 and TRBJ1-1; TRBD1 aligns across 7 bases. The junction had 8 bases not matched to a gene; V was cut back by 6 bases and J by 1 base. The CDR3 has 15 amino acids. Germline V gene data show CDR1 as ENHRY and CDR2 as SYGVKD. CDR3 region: CAISDSGQTNTEAFF. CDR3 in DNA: TGTGCCATCAGCGATTCGGGACAGACGAACACTGAAGCTTTCTTT.

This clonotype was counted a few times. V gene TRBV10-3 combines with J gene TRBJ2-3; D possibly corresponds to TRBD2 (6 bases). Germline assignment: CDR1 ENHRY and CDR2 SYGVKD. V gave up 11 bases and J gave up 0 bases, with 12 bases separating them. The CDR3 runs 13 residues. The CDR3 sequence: CAAGGASTDTQYF. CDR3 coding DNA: TGTGCCGCTGGCGGGGCTAGCACAGATACGCAGTATTTT.

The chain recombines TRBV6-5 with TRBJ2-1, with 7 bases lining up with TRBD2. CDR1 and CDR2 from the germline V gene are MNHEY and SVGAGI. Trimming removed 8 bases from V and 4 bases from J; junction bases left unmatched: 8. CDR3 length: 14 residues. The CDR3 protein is CASSPGRNYNEQFF. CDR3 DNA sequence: TGTGCCAGCTCCCCCGGGAGGAATTACAATGAGCAGTTCTTC.

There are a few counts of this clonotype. CDR3 bases: TGTGCCATCAGTGAGTCTTATCCCCTCCACTTT. Residues: CAISESYPLHF. V usage is TRBV10-3 and J usage is TRBJ1-6; no firm D call. In germline, CDR1 is ENHRY, CDR2 SYGVKD. The CDR3 length is 11 residues. V was shortened by 0 bases and J by 13 bases, with 4 bases between the two germline ends.

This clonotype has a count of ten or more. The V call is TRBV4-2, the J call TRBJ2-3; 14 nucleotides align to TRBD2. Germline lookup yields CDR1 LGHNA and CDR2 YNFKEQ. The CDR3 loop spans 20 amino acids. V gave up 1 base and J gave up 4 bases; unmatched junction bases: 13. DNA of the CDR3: TGTGCCAGCAGCCAAGTTTCGACTAGCGGGAGGGCCCGTCGGGCAGATACGCAGTATTTT. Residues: CASSQVSTSGRARRADTQYF.

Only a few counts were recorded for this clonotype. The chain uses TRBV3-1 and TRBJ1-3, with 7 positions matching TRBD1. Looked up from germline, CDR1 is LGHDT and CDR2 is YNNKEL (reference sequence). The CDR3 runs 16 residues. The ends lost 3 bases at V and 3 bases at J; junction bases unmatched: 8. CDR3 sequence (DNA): TGTGCCAGCAGCCACACGACAGGGCATCGTGGAAACACCATATATTTT. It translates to CASSHTTGHRGNTIYF.

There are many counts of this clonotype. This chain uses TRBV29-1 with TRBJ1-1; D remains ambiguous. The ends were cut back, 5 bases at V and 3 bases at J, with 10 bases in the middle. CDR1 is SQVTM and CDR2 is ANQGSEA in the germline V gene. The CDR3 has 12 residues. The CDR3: CSVSRAHTEAFF. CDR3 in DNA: TGCAGCGTTAGTAGGGCTCACACTGAAGCTTTCTTT.

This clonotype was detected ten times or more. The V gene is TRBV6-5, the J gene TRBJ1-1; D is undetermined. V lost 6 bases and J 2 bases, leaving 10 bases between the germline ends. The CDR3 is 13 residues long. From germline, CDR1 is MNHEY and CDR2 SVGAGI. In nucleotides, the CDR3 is TGTGCCAGCAGGCGGACGGCAAACACTGAAGCTTTCTTT. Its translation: CASRRTANTEAFF.

Here the CDR3 DNA reads TGTGCCAGCAGCCCTGCGTTCCTCTCCTACGAGCAGTACTTC. Amino acid sequence: CASSPAFLSYEQYF. The chain links TRBV12-3 or TRBV12-4 to TRBJ2-7; D gene ambiguous. The CDR3 loop spans 14 amino acids. Trimming pared 6 bases from V and 0 bases from J, leaving 12 bases between.

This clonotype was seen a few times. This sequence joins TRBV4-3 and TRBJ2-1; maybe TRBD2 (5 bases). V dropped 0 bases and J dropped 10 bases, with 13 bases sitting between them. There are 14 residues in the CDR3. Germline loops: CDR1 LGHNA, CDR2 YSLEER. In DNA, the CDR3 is TGCGCCAGCAGCCAAGATCTTGCGGGCGGAGAGCAGTTCTTC. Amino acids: CASSQDLAGGEQFF.

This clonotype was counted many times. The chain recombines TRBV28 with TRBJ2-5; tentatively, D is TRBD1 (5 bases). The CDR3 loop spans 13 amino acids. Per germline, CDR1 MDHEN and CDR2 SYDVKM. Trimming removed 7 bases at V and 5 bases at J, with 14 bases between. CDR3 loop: CASKNPGLETQYF. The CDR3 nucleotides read TGTGCCAGCAAGAACCCAGGGCTTGAGACCCAGTACTTC.

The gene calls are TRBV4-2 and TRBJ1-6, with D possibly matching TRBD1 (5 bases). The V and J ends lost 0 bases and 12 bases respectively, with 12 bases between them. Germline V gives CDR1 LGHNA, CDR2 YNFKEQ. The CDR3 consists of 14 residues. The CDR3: CASSQDRRGRPLHF. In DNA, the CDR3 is TGTGCCAGCAGCCAAGATCGAAGGGGCAGACCCCTCCACTTT.

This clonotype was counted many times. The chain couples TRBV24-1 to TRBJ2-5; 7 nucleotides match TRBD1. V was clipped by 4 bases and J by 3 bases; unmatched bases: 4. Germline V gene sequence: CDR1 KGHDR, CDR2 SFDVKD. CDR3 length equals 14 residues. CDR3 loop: CATSDKTGKETQYF. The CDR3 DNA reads TGTGCCACCAGTGACAAGACAGGGAAAGAGACCCAGTACTTC.

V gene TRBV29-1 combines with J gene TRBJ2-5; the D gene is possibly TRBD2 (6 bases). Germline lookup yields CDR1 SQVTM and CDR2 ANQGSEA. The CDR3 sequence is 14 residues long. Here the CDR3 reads CSGGWTAIQETQYF. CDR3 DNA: TGCAGTGGGGGGTGGACTGCGATCCAAGAGACCCAGTACTTC.

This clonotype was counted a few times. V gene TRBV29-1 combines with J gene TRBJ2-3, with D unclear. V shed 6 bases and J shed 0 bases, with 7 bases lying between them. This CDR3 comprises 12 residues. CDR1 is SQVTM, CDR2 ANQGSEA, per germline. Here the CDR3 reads CSVQVSTDTQYF. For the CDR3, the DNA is TGCAGCGTGCAGGTTAGCACAGATACGCAGTATTTT.